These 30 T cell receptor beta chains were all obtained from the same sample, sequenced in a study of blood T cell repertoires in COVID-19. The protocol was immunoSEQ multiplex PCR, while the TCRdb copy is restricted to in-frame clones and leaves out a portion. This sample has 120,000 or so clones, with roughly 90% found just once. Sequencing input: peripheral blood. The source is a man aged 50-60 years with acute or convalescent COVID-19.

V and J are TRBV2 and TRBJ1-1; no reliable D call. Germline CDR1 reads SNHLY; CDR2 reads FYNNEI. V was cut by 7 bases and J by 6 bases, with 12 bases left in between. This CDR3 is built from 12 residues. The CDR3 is CASTFDNSEAFF. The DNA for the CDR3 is TGTGCCAGCACCTTTGACAATTCTGAAGCTTTCTTT.

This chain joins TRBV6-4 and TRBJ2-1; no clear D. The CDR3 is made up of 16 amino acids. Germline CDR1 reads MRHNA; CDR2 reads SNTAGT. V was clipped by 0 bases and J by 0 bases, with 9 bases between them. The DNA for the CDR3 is TGTGCCAGCAGTGACTCGCGAGGTTCCTCCTACAATGAGCAGTTCTTC. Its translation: CASSDSRGSSYNEQFF.

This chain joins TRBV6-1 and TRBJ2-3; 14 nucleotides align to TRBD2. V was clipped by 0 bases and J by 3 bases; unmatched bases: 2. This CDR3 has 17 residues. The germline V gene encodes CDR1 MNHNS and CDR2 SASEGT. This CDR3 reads CASSEARTSGRTDTQYF. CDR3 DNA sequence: TGTGCCAGCAGTGAAGCACGGACTAGCGGGAGGACAGATACGCAGTATTTT.

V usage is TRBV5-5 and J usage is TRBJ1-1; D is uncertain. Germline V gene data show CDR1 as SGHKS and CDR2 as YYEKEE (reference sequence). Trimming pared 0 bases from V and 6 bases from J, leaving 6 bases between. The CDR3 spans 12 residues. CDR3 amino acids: CASSLDSPEAFF. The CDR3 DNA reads TGTGCCAGCAGCTTGGACAGCCCTGAAGCTTTCTTT. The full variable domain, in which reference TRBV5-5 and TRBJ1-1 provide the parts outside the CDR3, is DAGVTQSPTHLIKTRGQQVTLRCSPISGHKSVSWYQQVLGQGPQFIFQYYEKEERGRGNFPDRFSARQFPNYSSELNVNALLLGDSALYLCASSLDSPEAFFGQGTRLTVV.

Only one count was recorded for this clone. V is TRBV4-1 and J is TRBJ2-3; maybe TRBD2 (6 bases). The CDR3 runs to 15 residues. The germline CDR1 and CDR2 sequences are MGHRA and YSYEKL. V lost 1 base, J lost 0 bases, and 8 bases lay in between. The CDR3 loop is CASSQAGASTDTQYF. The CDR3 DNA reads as TGCGCCAGCAGCCAAGCGGGAGCCAGCACAGATACGCAGTATTTT.

The CDR3 sequence is CATSRARQKSNQPQHF. For the CDR3, the DNA is TGTGCCACCAGCAGAGCCCGACAGAAATCCAATCAGCCCCAGCATTTT. V is TRBV15 and J is TRBJ1-5, with D possibly matching TRBD1 (5 bases). The CDR3 is made up of 16 amino acids. The germline V gene encodes CDR1 LNHNV and CDR2 YYDKDF (reference sequence). Trimming cost V 1 base and J 3 bases, with 13 bases left between them.

The CDR3 DNA reads TGTGCCAGTAGTGTTTCGACAGGGCCCCCGGGGGATACGCAGTATTTT. Its translation is CASSVSTGPPGDTQYF. The rearrangement links TRBV19 to TRBJ2-3, with TRBD1 identical over 7 bases. V dropped 5 bases and J dropped 6; count of bases not matched to a gene: 14. The CDR3 spans 16 residues. The V gene's germline CDR1 is LNHDA and CDR2 SQIVND (reference sequence).

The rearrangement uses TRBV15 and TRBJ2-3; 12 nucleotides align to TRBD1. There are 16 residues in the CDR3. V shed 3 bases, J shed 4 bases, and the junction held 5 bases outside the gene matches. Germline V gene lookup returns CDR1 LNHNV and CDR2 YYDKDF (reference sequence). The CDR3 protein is CATSRGQGAGADTQYF. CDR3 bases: TGTGCCACCAGCAGGGGACAGGGGGCGGGTGCAGATACGCAGTATTTT.

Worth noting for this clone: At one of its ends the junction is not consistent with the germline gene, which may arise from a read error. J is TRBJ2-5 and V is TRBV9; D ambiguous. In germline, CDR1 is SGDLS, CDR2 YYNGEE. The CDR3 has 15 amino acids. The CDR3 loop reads CASSAGGSPQGTQYF. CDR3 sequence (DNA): TGTGCCAGCAGCGCGGGTGGCAGCCCCCAAGGGACCCAGTACTTC.

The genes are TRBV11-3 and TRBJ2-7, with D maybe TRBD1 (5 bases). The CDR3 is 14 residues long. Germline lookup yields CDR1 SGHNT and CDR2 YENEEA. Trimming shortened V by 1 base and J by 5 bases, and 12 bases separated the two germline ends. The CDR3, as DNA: TGTGCCAGCAGCTTAGCAGGGAAAGGTAACGAGCAGTACTTC. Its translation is CASSLAGKGNEQYF.

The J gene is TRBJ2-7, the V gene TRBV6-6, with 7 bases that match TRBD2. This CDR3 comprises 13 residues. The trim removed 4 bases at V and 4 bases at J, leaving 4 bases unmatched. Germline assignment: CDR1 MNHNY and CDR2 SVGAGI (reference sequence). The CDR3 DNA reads TGTGCCAGCAGTTGGACTAGTGTATACGAGCAGTACTTC. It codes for CASSWTSVYEQYF.

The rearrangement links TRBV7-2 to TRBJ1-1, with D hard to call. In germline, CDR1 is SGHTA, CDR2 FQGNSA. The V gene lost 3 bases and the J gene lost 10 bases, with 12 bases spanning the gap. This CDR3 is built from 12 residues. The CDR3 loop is CASSFSTPRAFF. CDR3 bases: TGTGCCAGCAGCTTCAGTACCCCAAGAGCTTTCTTT.

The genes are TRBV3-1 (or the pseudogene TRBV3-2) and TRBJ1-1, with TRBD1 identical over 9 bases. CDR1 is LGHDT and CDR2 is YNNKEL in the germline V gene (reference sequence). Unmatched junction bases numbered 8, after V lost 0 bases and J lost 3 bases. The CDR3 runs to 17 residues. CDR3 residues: CASSQESSGQGYTEAFF. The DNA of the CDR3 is TGTGCCAGCAGCCAAGAGTCTTCGGGACAGGGTTACACTGAAGCTTTCTTT.

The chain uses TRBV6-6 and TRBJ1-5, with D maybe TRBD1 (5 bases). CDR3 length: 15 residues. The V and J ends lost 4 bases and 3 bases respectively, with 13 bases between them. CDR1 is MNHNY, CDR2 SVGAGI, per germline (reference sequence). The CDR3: CASSSSGGNNQPQHF. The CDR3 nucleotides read TGTGCCAGCAGTTCATCGGGGGGGAACAATCAGCCCCAGCATTTT.

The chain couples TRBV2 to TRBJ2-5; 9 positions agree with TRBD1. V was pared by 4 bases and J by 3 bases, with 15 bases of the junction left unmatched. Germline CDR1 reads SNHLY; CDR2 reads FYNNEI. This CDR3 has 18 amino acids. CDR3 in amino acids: CASSALQGARRNEETQYF. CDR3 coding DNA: TGTGCCAGCAGTGCCCTACAGGGGGCGCGTCGGAACGAAGAGACCCAGTACTTC.

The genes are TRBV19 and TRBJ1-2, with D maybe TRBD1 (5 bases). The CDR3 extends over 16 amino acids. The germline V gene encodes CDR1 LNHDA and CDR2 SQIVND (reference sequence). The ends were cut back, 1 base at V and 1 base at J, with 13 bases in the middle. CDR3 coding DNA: TGTGCCAGTAGTATAGTGCGCAGGACAATTAACTATGGCTACACCTTC. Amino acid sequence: CASSIVRRTINYGYTF.

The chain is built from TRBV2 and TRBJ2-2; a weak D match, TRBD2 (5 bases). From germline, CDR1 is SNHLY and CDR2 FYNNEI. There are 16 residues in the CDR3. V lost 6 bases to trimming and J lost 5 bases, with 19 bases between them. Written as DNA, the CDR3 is TGTGCCAGCAGGACGAGTCGGAGCGGTAATACCGGGGAGCTGTTTTTT. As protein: CASRTSRSGNTGELFF.

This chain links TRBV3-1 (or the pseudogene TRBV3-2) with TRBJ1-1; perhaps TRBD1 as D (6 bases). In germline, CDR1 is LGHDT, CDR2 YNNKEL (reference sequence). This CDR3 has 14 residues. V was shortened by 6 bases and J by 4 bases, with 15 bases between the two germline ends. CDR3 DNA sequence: TGTGCCAGCAGTTTCCAGGGGTTTTCCACTGAAGCTTTCTTT. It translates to CASSFQGFSTEAFF.

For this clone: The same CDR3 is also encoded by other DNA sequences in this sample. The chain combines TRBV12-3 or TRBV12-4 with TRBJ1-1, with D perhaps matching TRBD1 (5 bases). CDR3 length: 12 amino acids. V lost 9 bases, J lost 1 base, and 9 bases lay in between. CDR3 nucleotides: TGTGCCAGTATCCAGGGGAACACTGAAGCTTTCTTT. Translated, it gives CASIQGNTEAFF.

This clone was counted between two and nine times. CDR3 nucleotide sequence: TGTGCCAGCAGCATTACAGGTAACAATCAGCCCCAGCATTTT. This gives the protein CASSITGNNQPQHF. The gene calls are TRBV6-2 or TRBV6-3 and TRBJ1-5; TRBD1 is a possible D gene (5 bases). The CDR3 sequence is 14 residues long. The germline gives CDR1 MNHEY, CDR2 SVGEGT. V was clipped by 6 bases and J by 3 bases, with 12 bases between them.

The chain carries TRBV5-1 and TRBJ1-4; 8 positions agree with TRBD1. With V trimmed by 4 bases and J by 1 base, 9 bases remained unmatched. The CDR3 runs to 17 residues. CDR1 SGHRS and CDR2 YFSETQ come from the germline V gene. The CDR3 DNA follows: TGCGCCAGCAGCCTCGACAGGGGAGCGGTAACTAATGAAAAACTGTTTTTT. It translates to CASSLDRGAVTNEKLFF.

CDR3 sequence (DNA): TGTGCCAGCAGCGCGCCCGGGATGCCCATTCAGTACTTC. Amino acid sequence: CASSAPGMPIQYF. The rearrangement joins TRBV9 to TRBJ2-4, with TRBD2 as a possible D gene (5 bases). The CDR3 spans 13 residues. Germline values: CDR1 SGDLS, CDR2 YYNGEE. V lost 3 bases to trimming and J lost 9 bases, with 13 bases between them.

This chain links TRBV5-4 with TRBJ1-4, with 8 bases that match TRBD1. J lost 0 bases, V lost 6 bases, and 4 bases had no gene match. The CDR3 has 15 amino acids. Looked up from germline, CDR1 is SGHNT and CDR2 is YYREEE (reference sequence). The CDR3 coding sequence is TGTGCCAGCAAAGGACAGGGTGCAACTAATGAAAAACTGTTTTTT. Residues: CASKGQGATNEKLFF.

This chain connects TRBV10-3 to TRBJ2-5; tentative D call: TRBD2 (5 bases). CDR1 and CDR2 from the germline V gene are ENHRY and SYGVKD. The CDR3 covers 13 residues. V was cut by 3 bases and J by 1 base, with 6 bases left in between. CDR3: CAISDRGQETQYF. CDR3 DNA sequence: TGTGCCATCAGTGACCGGGGCCAAGAGACCCAGTACTTC.

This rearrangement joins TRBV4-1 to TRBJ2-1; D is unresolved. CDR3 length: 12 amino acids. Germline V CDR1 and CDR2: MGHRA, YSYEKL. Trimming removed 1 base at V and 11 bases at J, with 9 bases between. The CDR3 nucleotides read TGCGCCAGCAGCCAAGTCGCACAAAAGCAGTTCTTC. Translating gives CASSQVAQKQFF.

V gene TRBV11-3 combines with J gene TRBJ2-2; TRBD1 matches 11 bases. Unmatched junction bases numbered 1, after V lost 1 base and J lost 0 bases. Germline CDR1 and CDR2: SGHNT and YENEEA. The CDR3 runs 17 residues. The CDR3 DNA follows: TGTGCCAGCAGCTTAGGGACAGGGGGCTCGAACACCGGGGAGCTGTTTTTT. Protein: CASSLGTGGSNTGELFF.

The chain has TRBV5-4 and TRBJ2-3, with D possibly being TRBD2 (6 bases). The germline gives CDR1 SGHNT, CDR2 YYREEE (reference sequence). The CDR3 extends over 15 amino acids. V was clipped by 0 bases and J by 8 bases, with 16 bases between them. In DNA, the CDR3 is TGTGCCAGCAGCTTGGGACTAGTGGACTATCGTACGCAGTATTTT. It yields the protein CASSLGLVDYRTQYF.

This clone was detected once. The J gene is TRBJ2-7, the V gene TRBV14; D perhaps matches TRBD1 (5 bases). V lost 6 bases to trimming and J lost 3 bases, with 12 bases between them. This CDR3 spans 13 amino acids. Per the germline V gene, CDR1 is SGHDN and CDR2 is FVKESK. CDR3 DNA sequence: TGTGCCAGCAGTCGGACGGACAACTACGAGCAGTACTTC. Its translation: CASSRTDNYEQYF.

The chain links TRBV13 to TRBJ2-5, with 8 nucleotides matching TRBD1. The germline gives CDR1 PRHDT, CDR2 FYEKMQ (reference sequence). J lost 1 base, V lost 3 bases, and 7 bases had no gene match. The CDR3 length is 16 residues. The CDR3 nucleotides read TGTGCCAGCAGCTTGGGGACGGGACAGGCCCAAGAGACCCAGTACTTC. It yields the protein CASSLGTGQAQETQYF. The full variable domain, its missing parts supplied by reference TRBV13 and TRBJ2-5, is AAGVIQSPRHLIKEKRETATLKCYPIPRHDTVYWYQQGPGQDPQFLISFYEKMQSDKGSIPDRFSAQQFSDYHSELNMSSLELGDSALYFCASSLGTGQAQETQYFGPGTRLLVL.

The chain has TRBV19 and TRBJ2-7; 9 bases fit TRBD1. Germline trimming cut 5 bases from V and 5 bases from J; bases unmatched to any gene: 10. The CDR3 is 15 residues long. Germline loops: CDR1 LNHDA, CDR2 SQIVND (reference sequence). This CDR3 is CASSQGQGLLDEQYF. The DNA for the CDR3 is TGTGCCAGTAGTCAGGGACAGGGTCTTTTGGACGAGCAGTACTTC.